This passage covers 14 T cell receptor beta chains from one sample sequenced in a study of T cells after yellow fever vaccination. One entry per CDR3 protein results from TCRdb running MiXCR on the 5' RACE reads. The data show around 250,000 distinct CDR3 sequences, 6.9% seen once. Here the sequenced sample was CD4+ T cells sorted from PBMCs, taken 15 days after the yellow fever booster vaccination. The receptors originated from a young man who received the YFV17D yellow fever vaccine.

This clonotype has a count of ten or more. The J gene is TRBJ1-5, the V gene TRBV7-8; D is possibly TRBD1 (6 bases). Trimming took off 5 bases at V and 7 bases at J, with 15 bases between the two ends. The CDR3 is made up of 14 amino acids. The germline gives CDR1 SGHVS, CDR2 FQNEAQ. CDR3: CASSPRRGMQPQHF. The CDR3 region has the DNA TGTGCCAGCAGCCCAAGGAGGGGGATGCAGCCCCAGCATTTT.

This clonotype has only a few counts. The genes are TRBV6-1 and TRBJ2-1; a possible D gene is TRBD2 (5 bases). V shed 6 bases and J shed 4 bases, with 16 bases lying between them. The CDR3 length is 15 residues. Germline CDR1 is MNHNS and CDR2 is SASEGT. CDR3 region: CASSPGGLGYNEQFF. The CDR3 bases are TGTGCCAGCAGCCCCGGAGGATTGGGGTACAATGAGCAGTTCTTC.

The chain uses TRBV20-1 and TRBJ2-7; 8 nucleotides agree with TRBD2. There are 15 residues in the CDR3. Germline lookup yields CDR1 DFQATT and CDR2 SNEGSKA (reference sequence). V lost 0 bases to trimming and J lost 3 bases; unmatched junction nucleotides: 7. DNA of the CDR3: TGCAGTGCTAGAGATGTGTCTAGCGGGTTCTACGAGCAGTACTTC. Protein product: CSARDVSSGFYEQYF.

In its sample, this clonotype was seen a few times. J is TRBJ2-2 and V is TRBV3-1, with 9 bases lining up with TRBD1. CDR1 is LGHDT, CDR2 YNNKEL, per germline (reference sequence). This CDR3 has 20 amino acids. The V segment lost 1 base and the J segment 4 bases; nucleotides outside the gene matches: 16. The CDR3 DNA is TGTGCCAGCAGCCAAGTTTACGGCAGAAGAGGACAGGGGCGCACCGGGGAGCTGTTTTTT. Residues: CASSQVYGRRGQGRTGELFF.

This clonotype was observed at least ten times. This chain connects TRBV20-1 to TRBJ1-1, with a weak D call TRBD1 (5 bases). Germline CDR1 is DFQATT and CDR2 is SNEGSKA (reference sequence). V was clipped by 3 bases and J by 8 bases, with 7 bases between them. This CDR3 is 10 amino acids long. CDR3 DNA: TGCAGTGCTAGCGCAGGGGAAGCTTTCTTT. This encodes CSASAGEAFF.

This clonotype has at least ten counts. The chain combines TRBV5-1 with TRBJ2-1, with D uncertain. Trimming removed 4 bases at V and 0 bases at J, with 14 bases between. Germline values: CDR1 SGHRS, CDR2 YFSETQ. The CDR3 sequence is 16 residues long. CDR3 bases: TGCGCCAGCAGCCCAAGTGGGGTCAGCTCCTACAATGAGCAGTTCTTC. It encodes CASSPSGVSSYNEQFF.

The chain has TRBV15 and TRBJ2-6; TRBD2 agrees at 8 bases. J was trimmed by 0 bases and V by 0 bases; bases with no gene match: 7. Germline lookup yields CDR1 LNHNV and CDR2 YYDKDF (reference sequence). The CDR3 totals 19 residues. The CDR3 loop reads CATSRDFPGLGSGANVLTF. Here the CDR3 DNA reads TGTGCCACCAGCAGAGATTTCCCGGGACTAGGCTCTGGGGCCAACGTCCTGACTTTC.

The chain links TRBV21-1 to TRBJ2-2; the table names TRBD2, a call not compared with the DNA. TRBV21-1 is deemed a pseudogene. The CDR3 length is 15 residues. The CDR3 is CASSTSSVITGELFF. DNA of the CDR3: TGTGCCAGCAGCACCTCTAGCGTCATCACCGGGGAGCTGTTTTTT.

V gene TRBV9 combines with J gene TRBJ2-5, with 8 bases fitting TRBD2. CDR3 length: 14 amino acids. J was trimmed by 3 bases and V by 9 bases; bases with no gene match: 10. Germline CDR1 and CDR2: SGDLS and YYNGEE. The CDR3 loop reads CATARGGLEETQYF. The CDR3 DNA reads TGTGCCACTGCTCGGGGGGGACTAGAAGAGACCCAGTACTTC.

This clonotype was recorded at least ten times. The chain links TRBV6-5 to TRBJ2-3; the match to TRBD2 covers 9 bases. The length of the CDR3 is 16 residues. With V trimmed by 4 bases and J by 6 bases, 11 bases remained unmatched. Germline-derived CDR1 and CDR2 are MNHEY and SVGAGI. The CDR3 region has the DNA TGTGCCAGCAGTTCCCCGCGAGCGGGAGGAGTGGATACGCAGTATTTT. Translation gives CASSSPRAGGVDTQYF.

The table lists this clonotype with a few counts. The V call is TRBV4-3, the J call TRBJ1-3; no definite D call. This CDR3 spans 14 amino acids. The germline V gene encodes CDR1 LGHNA and CDR2 YSLEER. Deletions cut 0 bases from V and 0 bases from J, with 3 bases between. Here the CDR3 DNA reads TGCGCCAGCAGCCAAGAGCACTCTGGAAACACCATATATTTT. The encoded protein is CASSQEHSGNTIYF.

There are many counts of this clonotype. This sequence joins TRBV5-1 and TRBJ2-5; TRBD1 matches at 10 bases. This CDR3 is built from 15 residues. CDR1 and CDR2 from the germline V gene are SGHRS and YFSETQ. The junction had 6 bases not matched to a gene; V was cut back by 3 bases and J by 4 bases. CDR3 sequence (DNA): TGCGCCAGCAGCTATGGACAGGGGGGTGGAGAGACCCAGTACTTC. Amino acid sequence: CASSYGQGGGETQYF. The full variable domain, rest sourced from reference TRBV5-1 and TRBJ2-5, is KAGVTQTPRYLIKTRGQQVTLSCSPISGHRSVSWYQQTPGQGLQFLFEYFSETQRNKGNFPGRFSGRQFSNSRSEMNVSTLELGDSALYLCASSYGQGGGETQYFGPGTRLLVL.

This clonotype was detected ten times or more. The J gene is TRBJ2-1, the V gene TRBV18; weak D call: TRBD2 (6 bases). The CDR3 consists of 17 residues. V lost 3 bases and J lost 2, with 17 bases in between. Germline V gene data show CDR1 as KGHSH and CDR2 as LQKENI. CDR3 amino acids: CASSPEKRVRPYNEQFF. DNA for the CDR3: TGTGCCAGCTCACCGGAGAAGCGGGTGCGACCCTACAATGAGCAGTTCTTC. Full variable domain (outside the CDR3, taken from reference TRBV18 and TRBJ2-1): NAGVMQNPRHLVRRRGQEARLRCSPMKGHSHVYWYRQLPEEGLKFMVYLQKENIIDESGMPKERFSAEFPKEGPSILRIQQVVRGDSAAYFCASSPEKRVRPYNEQFFGPGTRLTVL.

The table lists this clonotype with many counts. J is TRBJ1-1 and V is TRBV12-3 or TRBV12-4; D gene unclear. The CDR3 runs to 14 residues. Trimming took 5 bases from V and 5 from J, leaving 15 bases between them. This CDR3 is CASSRVSTGTEAFF. Here the CDR3 DNA reads TGTGCCAGCAGTAGGGTCTCGACGGGTACTGAAGCTTTCTTT.